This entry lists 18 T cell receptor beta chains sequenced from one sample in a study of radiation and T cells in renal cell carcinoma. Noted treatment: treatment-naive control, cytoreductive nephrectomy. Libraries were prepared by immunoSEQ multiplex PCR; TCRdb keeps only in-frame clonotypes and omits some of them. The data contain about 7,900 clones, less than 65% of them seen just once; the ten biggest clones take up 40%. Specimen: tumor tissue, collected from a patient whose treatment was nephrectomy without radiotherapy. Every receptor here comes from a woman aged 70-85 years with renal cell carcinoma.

The CDR3 spells CASSLGTGGYNEQFF. In DNA, the CDR3 is TGTGCCAGCTCACTGGGGACAGGGGGCTACAATGAGCAGTTCTTC. The chain combines TRBV18 with TRBJ2-1; 11 positions agree with TRBD1. The CDR3 runs to 15 residues. The junction had 2 bases not matched to a gene; V was cut back by 4 bases and J by 3 bases. Germline V lookup: CDR1 KGHSH, CDR2 LQKENI.

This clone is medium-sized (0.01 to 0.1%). The CDR3, as DNA: TGTGCCAGCAGTGTGGACAGGATGAACACTGAAGCTTTCTTT. It specifies CASSVDRMNTEAFF. V is TRBV2 and J is TRBJ1-1; 7 bases match TRBD1. The CDR3 extends over 14 amino acids. CDR1 is SNHLY, CDR2 FYNNEI, per germline. V shed 4 bases, J shed 0 bases, and the junction held 2 bases outside the gene matches.

The chain's CDR3 is CASSEMDYEQYF. The CDR3 bases are TGTGCCAGCAGTGAAATGGACTACGAGCAGTACTTC. V usage is TRBV6-1 and J usage is TRBJ2-7; D is undetermined. V lost 2 bases to trimming and J lost 3 bases, with 5 bases between them. The CDR3 is 12 amino acids. Germline V gene sequence: CDR1 MNHNS, CDR2 SASEGT.

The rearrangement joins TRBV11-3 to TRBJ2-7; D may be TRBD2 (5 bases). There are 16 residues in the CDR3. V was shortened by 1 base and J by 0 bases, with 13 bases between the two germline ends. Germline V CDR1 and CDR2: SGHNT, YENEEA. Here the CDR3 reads CASSLVPGLSSYEQYF. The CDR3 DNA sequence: TGTGCCAGCAGCTTAGTCCCGGGGTTAAGCTCCTACGAGCAGTACTTC.

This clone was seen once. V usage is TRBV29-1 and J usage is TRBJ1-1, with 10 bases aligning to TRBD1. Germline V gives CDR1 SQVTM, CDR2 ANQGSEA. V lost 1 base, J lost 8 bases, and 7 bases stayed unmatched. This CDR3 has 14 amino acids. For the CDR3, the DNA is TGCAGCGTTGAAGGGGACAGGGGCGGCTCGGAAGCTTTCTTT. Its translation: CSVEGDRGGSEAFF.

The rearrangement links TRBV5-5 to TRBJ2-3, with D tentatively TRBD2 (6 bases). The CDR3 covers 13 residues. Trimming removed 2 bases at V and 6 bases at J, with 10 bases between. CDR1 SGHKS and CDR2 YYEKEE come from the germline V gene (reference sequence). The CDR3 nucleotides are TGTGCCAGCAGCTTTACTGGGGGGGATACGCAGTATTTT. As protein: CASSFTGGDTQYF.

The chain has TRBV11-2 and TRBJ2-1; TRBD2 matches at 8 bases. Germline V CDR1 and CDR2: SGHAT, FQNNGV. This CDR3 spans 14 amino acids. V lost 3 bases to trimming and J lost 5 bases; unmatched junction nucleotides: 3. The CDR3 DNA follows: TGTGCCAGCAGCTTTAGCGGGGTTAACAATGAGCAGTTCTTC. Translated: CASSFSGVNNEQFF.

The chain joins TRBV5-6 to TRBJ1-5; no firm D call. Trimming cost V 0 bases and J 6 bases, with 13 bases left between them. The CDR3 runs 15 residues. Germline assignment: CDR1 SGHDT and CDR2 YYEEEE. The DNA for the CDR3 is TGTGCCAGCAGCTTGGCGGGGTTAATCGCTCAGCCCCAGCATTTT. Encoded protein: CASSLAGLIAQPQHF.

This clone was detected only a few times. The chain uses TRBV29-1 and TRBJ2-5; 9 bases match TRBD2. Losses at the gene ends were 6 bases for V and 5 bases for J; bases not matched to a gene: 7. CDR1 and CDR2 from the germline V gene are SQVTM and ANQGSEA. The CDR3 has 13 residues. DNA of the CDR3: TGCAGCGTCCTTAGCGGGGGAGGGGAGACCCAGTACTTC. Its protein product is CSVLSGGGETQYF.

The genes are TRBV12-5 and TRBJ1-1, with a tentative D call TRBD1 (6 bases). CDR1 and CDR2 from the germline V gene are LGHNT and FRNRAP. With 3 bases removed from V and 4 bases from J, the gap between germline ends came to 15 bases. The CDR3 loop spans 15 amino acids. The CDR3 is CASGFPTGRRTEAFF. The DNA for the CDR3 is TGTGCTAGTGGTTTCCCGACAGGCCGGCGCACTGAAGCTTTCTTT. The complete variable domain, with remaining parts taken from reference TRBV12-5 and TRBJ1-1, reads DARVTQTPRHKVTEMGQEVTMRCQPILGHNTVFWYRQTMMQGLELLAYFRNRAPLDDSGMPKDRFSAEMPDATLATLKIQPSEPRDSAVYFCASGFPTGRRTEAFFGQGTRLTVV.

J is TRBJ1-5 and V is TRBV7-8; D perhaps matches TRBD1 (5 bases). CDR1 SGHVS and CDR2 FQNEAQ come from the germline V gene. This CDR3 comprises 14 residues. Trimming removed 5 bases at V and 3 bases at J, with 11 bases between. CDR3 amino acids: CASSPGTDNQPQHF. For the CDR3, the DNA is TGTGCCAGCAGCCCGGGGACTGACAATCAGCCCCAGCATTTT.

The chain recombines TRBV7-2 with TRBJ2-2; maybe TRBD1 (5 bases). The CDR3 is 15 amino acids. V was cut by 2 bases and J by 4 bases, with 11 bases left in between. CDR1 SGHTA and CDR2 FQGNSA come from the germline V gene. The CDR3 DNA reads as TGTGCCAGCAGCTTAAGGGGCAAGAGCACCGGGGAGCTGTTTTTT. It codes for CASSLRGKSTGELFF.

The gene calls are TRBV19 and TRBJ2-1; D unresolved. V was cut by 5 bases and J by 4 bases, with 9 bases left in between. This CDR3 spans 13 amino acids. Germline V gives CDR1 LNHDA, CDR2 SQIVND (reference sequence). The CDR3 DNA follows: TGTGCCAGTAGTCGGCAGCCTTACAATGAGCAGTTCTTC. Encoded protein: CASSRQPYNEQFF.

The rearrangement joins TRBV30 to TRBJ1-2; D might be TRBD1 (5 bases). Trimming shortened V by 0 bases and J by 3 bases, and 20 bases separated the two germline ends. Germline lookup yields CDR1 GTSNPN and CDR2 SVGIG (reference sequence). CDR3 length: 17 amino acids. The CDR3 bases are TGTGCCTGGAGTGTAGCCGACTCAGGGATCGGGTACTATGGCTACACCTTC. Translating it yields CAWSVADSGIGYYGYTF.

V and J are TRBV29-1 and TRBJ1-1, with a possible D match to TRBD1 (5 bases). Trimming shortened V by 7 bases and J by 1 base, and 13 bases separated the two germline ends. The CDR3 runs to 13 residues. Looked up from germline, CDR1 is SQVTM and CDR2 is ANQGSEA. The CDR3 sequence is CSGDGGSNTEAFF. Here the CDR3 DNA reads TGCAGCGGGGACGGGGGTTCGAACACTGAAGCTTTCTTT.

The CDR3 DNA reads TGCGCCAGCAGCCAAGAATCGGCAGGGAAGAACACCGGGGAGCTGTTTTTT. This gives the protein CASSQESAGKNTGELFF. The V gene is TRBV4-1, the J gene TRBJ2-2, with D possibly TRBD1 on 5 matching bases. V shed 0 bases and J shed 1 base, with 12 bases lying between them. Germline CDR1 is MGHRA and CDR2 is YSYEKL. This CDR3 has 17 residues.

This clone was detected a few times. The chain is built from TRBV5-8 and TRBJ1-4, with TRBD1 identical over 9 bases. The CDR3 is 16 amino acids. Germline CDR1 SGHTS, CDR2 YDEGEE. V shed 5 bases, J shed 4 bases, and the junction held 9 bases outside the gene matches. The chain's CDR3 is CASRPGQGGFNEKLFF. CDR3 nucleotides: TGTGCCAGCAGACCGGGACAGGGAGGTTTTAATGAAAAACTGTTTTTT.

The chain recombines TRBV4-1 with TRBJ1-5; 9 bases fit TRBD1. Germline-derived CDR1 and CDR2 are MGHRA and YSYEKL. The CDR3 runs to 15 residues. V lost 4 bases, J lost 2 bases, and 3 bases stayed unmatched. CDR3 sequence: CASSLRDRGNQPQHF. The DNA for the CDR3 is TGCGCCAGCAGCCTCCGGGACAGGGGCAATCAGCCCCAGCATTTT.